This T cell receptor (beta chain) derives from a study of shared clonotypes between healthy human individuals. Background on the study: Every donor yielded three CD4 naive, three CD4 memory, two CD8 naive and one CD8 memory plate.

As defined, naive CD8 cells were CD45RO-negative and positively selected for CCR7, with terminally differentiated effector memory CD45RA+ cells excluded. Assay used: immunoSEQ multiplex PCR; TCRdb lists only in-frame clones, some missing. Of more than 2 million clones listed, 85% to 95% were seen once; the top ten hold approximately 1.2%. CDR1 and CDR2 from the germline V gene are MDHEN and SYDVKM. The germline V and J ends were trimmed by 3 bases and 2 bases, with 11 bases remaining between them. CDR3 length: 14 amino acids. This chain connects TRBV28 to TRBJ2-7; D ambiguous. This clonotype originated in a man aged 18 to 30 in good health. The specimen was naive CD8+ T cells sorted from blood. In DNA, the CDR3 is TGTGCCAGCAGTTTTGGAGCGACCGCCTACGAGCAGTACTTC. Its protein is CASSFGATAYEQYF.